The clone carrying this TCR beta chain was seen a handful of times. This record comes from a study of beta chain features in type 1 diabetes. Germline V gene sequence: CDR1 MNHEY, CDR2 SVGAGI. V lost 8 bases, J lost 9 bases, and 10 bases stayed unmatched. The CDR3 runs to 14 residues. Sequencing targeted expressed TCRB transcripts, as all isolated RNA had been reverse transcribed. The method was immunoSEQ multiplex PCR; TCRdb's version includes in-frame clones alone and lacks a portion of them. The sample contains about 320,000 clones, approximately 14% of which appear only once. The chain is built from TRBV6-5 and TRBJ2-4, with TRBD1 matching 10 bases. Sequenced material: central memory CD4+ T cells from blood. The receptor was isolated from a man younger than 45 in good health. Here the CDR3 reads CASRRDRGLSIQYF. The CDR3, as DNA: TGTGCCAGCCGACGAGACAGGGGGCTATCCATTCAGTACTTC.